This T cell receptor (beta chain) was obtained from a study of beta chain features in type 1 diabetes. Study observations and caveats: Within each of all four CD4+ subsets, Type 1 diabetes patients had TCRB CDR3s that were moderately but significantly shorter. Healthy donors had naive, central memory and Treg TCRB repertoires that appeared less similar than those seen among patients.

The sample holds a few counts of this clone. What it binds is unknown. Averaging approximately 0.11 L, one heparinised blood draw was given by each donor. This CDR3 spans 14 amino acids. V gave up 2 bases and J gave up 5 bases; unmatched junction bases: 3. Germline V gives CDR1 SGHNT, CDR2 YYREEE (reference sequence). Expressed TCRB transcripts were sequenced after all isolated RNA was converted to cDNA. Assay: immunoSEQ multiplex PCR; the TCRdb copy retains only in-frame clones and omits some. The repertoire holds a few hundred thousand clones, approximately 14% seen once, with 0.015% to 0.02% in the top ten.

The chain recombines TRBV5-4 with TRBJ2-2, with 7 bases aligning to TRBD2. The sample was naive CD4+ T cells from blood. The receptor was isolated from a man under 40 with type 1 diabetes. The CDR3 loop is CASSLNGGTGELFF. The CDR3 nucleotides read TGTGCCAGCAGCTTAAACGGGGGGACCGGGGAGCTGTTTTTT.